This T cell receptor beta chain was observed in a study of radiation and T cells in renal cell carcinoma. Libraries were prepared by immunoSEQ multiplex PCR; TCRdb keeps only in-frame clonotypes and omits some of them. This sample has approximately 92,000 clones, with around 85% found just once. Time point in this sample: blood 4 weeks post-SBRT, at nephrectomy. Treatment noted: 15 Gy SBRT to primary tumor, nephrectomy 4 weeks later. Clear cell pathology was present in this patient's renal cell carcinoma. The V gene's germline CDR1 is SGHNT and CDR2 YYREEE (reference sequence). Trimming left V 0 bases short and J 8 bases short, with 14 bases between. CDR3 size: 14 residues.

This sequence originates from a man between 45 and 60 years old with renal cell carcinoma. The V gene is TRBV5-4, the J gene TRBJ1-2, with D perhaps TRBD1 (6 bases). Sequenced here: blood, sampled from a patient whose treatment included radiotherapy and nephrectomy. CDR3 sequence: CASSLGPGDTGYTF. In nucleotides, the CDR3 is TGTGCCAGCAGCTTGGGACCAGGGGATACAGGCTACACCTTC.